Given below is one T cell receptor (beta chain) in context. Its antigen is unidentified. The data stem from a study of T cells expressing NK-cell markers. Study-level points and caveats: Topping the CD3+CD56-NKG2C+ fraction as well were these clonotypes, in several donors.

TCRdb reprocessed the 5' RACE reads, with one entry per CDR3 protein and no DNA. Listed are 150,000 to 180,000 distinct CDR3 sequences; 37% falls within the top ten. Germline V lookup: CDR1 SQVTM, CDR2 ANQGSEA. The CDR3 extends over 14 amino acids. Sequencing was performed on blood T cells: a sorted CD56 or NKG2C T cell subset, CD4+ or CD8+ T cells, or bulk PBMC T cells (not recorded which). The chain carries TRBV29-1 and TRBJ2-1; absent DNA, TCRdb's TRBD1 call cannot be checked. The sequence derives from a woman aged 50 to 65 in good health. The CDR3 here is CSVTSGTAYNEQFF.